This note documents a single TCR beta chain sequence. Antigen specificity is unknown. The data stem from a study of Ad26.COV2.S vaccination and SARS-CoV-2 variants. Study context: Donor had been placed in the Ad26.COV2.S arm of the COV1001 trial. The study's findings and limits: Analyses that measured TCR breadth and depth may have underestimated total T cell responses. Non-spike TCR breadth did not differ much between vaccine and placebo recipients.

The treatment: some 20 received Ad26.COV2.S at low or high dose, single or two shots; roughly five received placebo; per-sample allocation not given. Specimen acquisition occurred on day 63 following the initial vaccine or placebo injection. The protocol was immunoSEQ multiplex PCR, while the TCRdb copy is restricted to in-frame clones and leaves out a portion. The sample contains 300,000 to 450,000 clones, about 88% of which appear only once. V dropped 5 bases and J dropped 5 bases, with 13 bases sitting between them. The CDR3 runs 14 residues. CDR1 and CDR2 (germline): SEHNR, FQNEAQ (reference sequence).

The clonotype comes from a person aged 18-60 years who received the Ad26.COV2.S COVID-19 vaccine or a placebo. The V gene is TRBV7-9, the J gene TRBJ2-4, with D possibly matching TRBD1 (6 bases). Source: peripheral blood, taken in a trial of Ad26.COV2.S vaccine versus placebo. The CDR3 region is CASSPQGSQNIQYF. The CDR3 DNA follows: TGTGCCAGCAGCCCACAGGGATCCCAAAACATTCAGTACTTC.